The text below deals with one T cell receptor (beta chain). The data originate from a study of blood T cell repertoires in COVID-19. In the study overall: In each case, the material was cDNA or gDNA derived from T cells, B-cell-depleted T cells, or PBMCs.

V dropped 3 bases and J dropped 2; count of bases not matched to a gene: 4. Germline CDR1 MGHRA, CDR2 YSYEKL. CDR3 length: 14 residues. Original methodology: Reference gene primers were amplified, and this amplification served to estimate nucleated cell counts. Profiled with immunoSEQ multiplex PCR; TCRdb holds only in-frame clones, not every one. The V and J calls and clone size are taken from that table; D and trimming were inferred from the DNA. Here the sample spans 250,000 to 350,000 clones, approximately 86% being singletons. The sample comprised peripheral blood. The source is a woman aged 50 to 60 who had recovered from COVID-19. The chain links TRBV4-1 to TRBJ2-7; 7 bases match TRBD1. CDR3 protein: CASSQRDRTYEQYF. Here the CDR3 DNA reads TGCGCCAGCAGCCAGAGGGACAGAACCTACGAGCAGTACTTC.